This TCR beta chain was sequenced during a study of blood T cell repertoires in COVID-19. At the level of the study: Some COVID-19 samples were acute and others convalescent; all came from the United States, Italy and Spain.

In its sample, this clone was seen a few times. In the original processing: Nucleated cell counts were estimated from reference gene primer amplification. Data came from immunoSEQ multiplex PCR; TCRdb stores just in-frame clones and leaves some out. V and J calls and clone size come straight from that table; D and trimming were deduced from the DNA. The data contain 75,000 to 85,000 clones, 65% to 90% of them singletons. The sample was peripheral blood. The TCR comes from a human donor in a cohort sampled during active COVID-19.

The CDR3 region is CASSPTLMSGGMVNSPLHF. CDR3 DNA sequence: TGTGCCAGCTCACCAACTTTGATGAGTGGGGGGATGGTGAATTCACCCCTCCACTTT. The V call is TRBV18, the J call TRBJ1-6; possibly TRBD1 for D (5 bases). Germline V gene data show CDR1 as KGHSH and CDR2 as LQKENI. Trimming left V 2 bases short and J 7 bases short, with 24 bases between. This CDR3 spans 19 amino acids.